This T cell receptor (beta chain) was recorded in a study of beta chain features in type 1 diabetes. The study, taken as a whole, reports: Moderately but significantly shorter TCRB CDR3s were found in Type 1 diabetes patients in all four CD4+ subsets.

Purity of each sorted population was above 98%. CDR3 size: 12 residues. CDR1 is SEHNR, CDR2 FQNEAQ, per germline (reference sequence). The ends were cut back, 3 bases at V and 5 bases at J, with 7 bases in the middle. This clone has a handful of counts. Its specificity is not known. The isolated RNA, all of it, was reverse transcribed, so expressed TCRB transcripts were what got sequenced. TCRdb's copy holds only in-frame clones and misses some; the assay was immunoSEQ multiplex PCR. The table records under 200,000 clones, under 13% of them present only once. The receptor's source is a man under 40 with type 1 diabetes. Sequenced sample: central memory CD4+ T cells from blood. The V gene is TRBV7-9, the J gene TRBJ2-5; D uncertain. CDR3 in amino acids: CASSFARETQYF. The CDR3 DNA reads TGTGCCAGCAGCTTTGCGCGGGAGACCCAGTACTTC.